A single sample is the source of the 32 T cell receptor beta chains below, sequenced in a study of CD4+ T cells in melanoma. Clones were sequenced by immunoSEQ multiplex PCR, and TCRdb holds only the in-frame ones, with some missing. The profile shows approximately 14,000 clones, roughly two thirds of them singletons. Source material: cells from a culture (not recorded whether cultured in vitro). These TCRs come from a human donor with melanoma.

V usage is TRBV5-6 and J usage is TRBJ2-7; a weak D match, TRBD1 (5 bases). The CDR3 sequence is 14 residues long. Trimming stripped 0 bases from V and 3 bases from J, with 10 bases between. Germline CDR1 and CDR2: SGHDT and YYEEEE. CDR3 coding DNA: TGTGCCAGCAGCTTGGCCCAGGGATACTACGAGCAGTACTTC. Protein product: CASSLAQGYYEQYF.

The V call is TRBV7-9, the J call TRBJ2-2; D is perhaps TRBD1 (5 bases). Germline V lookup: CDR1 SEHNR, CDR2 FQNEAQ (reference sequence). This CDR3 is built from 17 residues. Trimming cost V 1 base and J 5 bases, with 17 bases left between them. The CDR3 here is CASSLEWWGARTGELFF. In DNA form, the CDR3 reads TGTGCCAGCAGCTTAGAATGGTGGGGCGCCAGGACCGGGGAGCTGTTTTTT.

This clone was detected only once. The chain joins TRBV18 to TRBJ2-6; no definite D call. Germline CDR1 is KGHSH and CDR2 is LQKENI. This CDR3 comprises 15 residues. The V end was cut by 3 bases, the J end by 0 bases, with 6 bases between. This chain's CDR3 is CASSPVDSGANVLTF. In nucleotides, the CDR3 is TGTGCCAGCTCACCCGTGGACTCTGGGGCCAACGTCCTGACTTTC.

V usage is TRBV7-8 and J usage is TRBJ2-2; D remains ambiguous. V lost 5 bases, J lost 8 bases, and 21 bases lay in between. This CDR3 has 16 amino acids. Germline values: CDR1 SGHVS, CDR2 FQNEAQ. In DNA form, the CDR3 reads TGTGCCAGCAGCCCAATAGGTGTCCTGGATGAAGGGGAGCTGTTTTTT. Translated: CASSPIGVLDEGELFF.

This clone was seen only a few times. V gene TRBV5-1 combines with J gene TRBJ2-7; D unresolved. Germline V CDR1 and CDR2: SGHRS, YFSETQ. V was cut by 0 bases and J by 2 bases, with 15 bases left in between. The CDR3 runs 16 residues. In DNA form, the CDR3 reads TGCGCCAGCAGCTTGGCCGATGTCGGTCTAGCCTACGAGCAGTACTTC. This codes for CASSLADVGLAYEQYF.

This chain joins TRBV5-1 and TRBJ2-3; 12 bases agree with TRBD2. CDR1 is SGHRS, CDR2 YFSETQ, per germline. The CDR3 extends over 16 amino acids. V dropped 4 bases and J dropped 5; count of bases not matched to a gene: 8. The CDR3 bases are TGCGCCAGCAGCGTGGGACTAGCGGGCCCCAAAGATACGCAGTATTTT. This translates into CASSVGLAGPKDTQYF.

This rearrangement joins TRBV7-9 to TRBJ2-5; no clear D. V dropped 5 bases and J dropped 5 bases, with 9 bases sitting between them. Germline V gives CDR1 SEHNR, CDR2 FQNEAQ (reference sequence). The CDR3 is 12 amino acids. CDR3 DNA sequence: TGTGCCAGCAGCACGAGAAAGGAGACCCAGTACTTC. Translating it yields CASSTRKETQYF.

The gene calls are TRBV11-2 and TRBJ2-1; D tentatively fits TRBD1 or TRBD2 (5 bases each). CDR1 is SGHAT, CDR2 FQNNGV, per germline. V lost 8 bases, J lost 8 bases, and 22 bases lay in between. The length of the CDR3 is 15 residues. The CDR3: CASYGGRPGYDEQFF. The CDR3, as DNA: TGTGCCAGCTATGGGGGTCGCCCCGGGTACGATGAGCAGTTCTTC.

The DNA of the CDR3 is TGTGCCCCCGAATCAGGGAATTTATTTACGGACTACGAGCAGTACTTC. It yields the protein CAPESGNLFTDYEQYF. The chain combines TRBV10-3 with TRBJ2-7; TRBD1 is a possible D gene (5 bases). V shed 11 bases and J shed 3 bases, with 26 bases lying between them. The CDR3 totals 16 residues. CDR1 and CDR2 from the germline V gene are ENHRY and SYGVKD.

This sequence joins TRBV11-2 and TRBJ2-7, with D possibly matching TRBD2 (6 bases). The germline gives CDR1 SGHAT, CDR2 FQNNGV. The CDR3 covers 16 residues. V was pared by 6 bases and J by 2 bases, with 20 bases between. CDR3 sequence: CASSQIPGLGPYEQYF. Written as DNA, the CDR3 is TGTGCCAGCAGTCAAATCCCGGGACTCGGCCCCTACGAGCAGTACTTC. The full variable domain, with the rest looked up from reference TRBV11-2 and TRBJ2-7, is EAGVAQSPRYKIIEKRQSVAFWCNPISGHATLYWYQQILGQGPKLLIQFQNNGVVDDSQLPKDRFSAERLKGVDSTLKIQPAKLEDSAVYLCASSQIPGLGPYEQYFGPGTRLTVT.

This clone was counted only a few times. The CDR3 sequence is CASSLSTSYEQYF. CDR3 DNA: TGTGCCAGCAGCTTAAGCACATCCTACGAGCAGTACTTC. The V call is TRBV7-8, the J call TRBJ2-7, with D unresolved. V lost 2 bases, J lost 1 base, and 6 bases lay in between. This CDR3 contains 13 residues. Germline V gene data show CDR1 as SGHVS and CDR2 as FQNEAQ.

In this sample, this clone turned up once. This chain joins TRBV29-1 and TRBJ2-7; D possibly corresponds to TRBD1 (5 bases). The CDR3 is 14 residues long. Germline-derived CDR1 and CDR2 are SQVTM and ANQGSEA. Trimming took 6 bases from V and 3 from J, leaving 18 bases between them. CDR3 sequence reads: CSVGRSRVGYEQYF. The DNA of the CDR3 is TGCAGCGTCGGAAGGTCCAGGGTGGGCTACGAGCAGTACTTC.

This clone was seen more than once but under ten times. The chain employs TRBV5-1 and TRBJ1-1, with D perhaps TRBD1 (6 bases). Trimming pared 4 bases from V and 7 bases from J, leaving 17 bases between. In germline, CDR1 is SGHRS, CDR2 YFSETQ. The CDR3 is 14 amino acids. As DNA, the CDR3 is TGCGCCAGCAGCCACCACATTGACAGGAATGAAGCTTTCTTT. Translating gives CASSHHIDRNEAFF.

The rearrangement links TRBV6-5 to TRBJ2-3; no clear D gene. This CDR3 has 14 amino acids. Germline assignment: CDR1 MNHEY and CDR2 SVGAGI. The V end was cut by 4 bases, the J end by 2 bases, with 10 bases between. The CDR3 region is CASSSLGPTDTQYF. The CDR3, as DNA: TGTGCCAGCAGTTCCCTCGGACCCACAGATACGCAGTATTTT.

The CDR3 loop is CASTSSGTENEQFF. The CDR3 DNA sequence: TGCGCCAGCACGAGCTCCGGGACGGAGAATGAGCAGTTCTTC. This sequence joins TRBV10-2 and TRBJ2-1, with D perhaps being TRBD1 or TRBD2 (5 bases each). From germline, CDR1 is WSHSY and CDR2 SAAADI. CDR3 size: 14 residues. The V gene lost 7 bases and the J gene lost 7 bases, with 17 bases spanning the gap.

This chain connects TRBV5-1 to TRBJ1-1; maybe TRBD1 (5 bases). V lost 0 bases and J 3 bases, leaving 9 bases between the germline ends. The germline V gene has CDR1 SGHRS and CDR2 YFSETQ. The CDR3 has 14 amino acids. The CDR3 region has the DNA TGCGCCAGCAGCTTGGCAGGGACGGACACTGAAGCTTTCTTT. Amino acid sequence: CASSLAGTDTEAFF.

For the CDR3, the DNA is TGTGCCAGCAGACAGATAAACAATGAGCAGTTCTTC. Translation: CASRQINNEQFF. V is TRBV28 and J is TRBJ2-1, with D uncertain. This CDR3 has 12 residues. Trimming stripped 6 bases from V and 5 bases from J, with 8 bases between. Germline V gene data show CDR1 as MDHEN and CDR2 as SYDVKM.

The genes are TRBV27 and TRBJ2-1; TRBD2 is a possible D gene (5 bases). Germline loops: CDR1 MNHEY, CDR2 SMNVEV (reference sequence). This CDR3 has 13 amino acids. Trimming left V 3 bases short and J 7 bases short, with 10 bases between. The CDR3 protein is CASSFTTGNEQFF. In DNA, the CDR3 is TGTGCCAGCAGTTTTACGACGGGGAATGAGCAGTTCTTC.

Turning to this clone: The same CDR3 also results from other DNA sequences found in this sample. The V gene is TRBV11-2, the J gene TRBJ2-1; the D gene is possibly TRBD1 (6 bases). V was trimmed by 0 bases and J by 7 bases, leaving 19 bases between them. CDR1 and CDR2 (germline): SGHAT, FQNNGV. The CDR3 runs to 17 residues. CDR3 sequence reads: CASSLERGRGHRNEQFF. The CDR3 DNA follows: TGTGCCAGCAGCTTAGAAAGGGGCAGGGGCCATCGAAATGAGCAGTTCTTC.

This clone has just a few counts. The rearrangement joins TRBV4-1 to TRBJ1-1; D is undetermined. Germline CDR1 MGHRA, CDR2 YSYEKL. Deletions cut 4 bases from V and 1 base from J, with 10 bases between. CDR3 length equals 14 residues. This CDR3 is CASSLEGRNTEAFF. For the CDR3, the DNA is TGCGCCAGCAGCCTCGAAGGGAGGAACACTGAAGCTTTCTTT.

The chain employs TRBV4-1 and TRBJ1-5; maybe TRBD1 (5 bases). This CDR3 is built from 16 residues. Germline V lookup: CDR1 MGHRA, CDR2 YSYEKL. Trimming cost V 6 bases and J 5 bases, with 20 bases left between them. DNA of the CDR3: TGCGCCAGCAGTCAACCCTTACGGGGGAGGGATCAGCCCCAGCATTTT. Its protein is CASSQPLRGRDQPQHF.

The rearrangement links TRBV5-5 to TRBJ2-4; D unclear. CDR1 is SGHKS and CDR2 is YYEKEE in the germline V gene (reference sequence). The CDR3 contains 17 residues. Trimming stripped 1 base from V and 0 bases from J, with 14 bases between. This chain's CDR3 is CASSLSGSLLAKNIQYF. In nucleotides, the CDR3 is TGTGCCAGCAGCTTGTCCGGCAGCCTACTAGCCAAAAACATTCAGTACTTC.

The chain employs TRBV15 and TRBJ2-1; 9 nucleotides agree with TRBD2. The V gene's germline CDR1 is LNHNV and CDR2 YYDKDF (reference sequence). V gave up 0 bases and J gave up 7 bases; unmatched junction bases: 7. The CDR3 sequence is 16 residues long. The CDR3: CATSRESAGGGNEQFF. The CDR3 nucleotides are TGTGCCACCAGCAGAGAGTCGGCGGGAGGGGGAAATGAGCAGTTCTTC.

This chain joins TRBV19 and TRBJ1-1; the D is unclear. CDR1 and CDR2 from the germline V gene are LNHDA and SQIVND (reference sequence). The CDR3 extends over 11 amino acids. Trimming removed 7 bases from V and 1 base from J, with 4 bases in between. CDR3 bases: TGTGCCAGTATCCAGAACACTGAAGCTTTCTTT. As protein: CASIQNTEAFF.

This clone was observed a handful of times. The chain uses TRBV5-4 and TRBJ2-1, with 10 positions matching TRBD2. CDR3 size: 14 residues. Losses at the gene ends were 4 bases for V and 6 bases for J; bases not matched to a gene: 4. The germline V gene encodes CDR1 SGHNT and CDR2 YYREEE (reference sequence). CDR3 protein: CASSAGLASNEQFF. DNA for the CDR3: TGTGCCAGCAGCGCGGGACTAGCGAGCAATGAGCAGTTCTTC.

The chain links TRBV12-5 to TRBJ2-2; 14 positions agree with TRBD2. The germline CDR1 and CDR2 sequences are LGHNT and FRNRAP. The V and J ends lost 0 bases and 2 bases, in that order; junction bases with no gene match: 11. This CDR3 has 21 residues. The chain's CDR3 is CASGLVLIEGLAGVNTGELFF. CDR3 bases: TGTGCTAGTGGTTTGGTACTAATAGAGGGACTAGCGGGGGTTAACACCGGGGAGCTGTTTTTT. Based on the CDR3 plus reference TRBV12-5 and TRBJ2-2, the full variable domain is DARVTQTPRHKVTEMGQEVTMRCQPILGHNTVFWYRQTMMQGLELLAYFRNRAPLDDSGMPKDRFSAEMPDATLATLKIQPSEPRDSAVYFCASGLVLIEGLAGVNTGELFFGEGSRLTVL.

V usage is TRBV21-1 and J usage is TRBJ2-2; the table names TRBD2, a call not compared with the DNA. TRBV21-1 is labeled a pseudogene. The CDR3 spans 14 residues. CDR3 in DNA: TGTGCCAGCATCCTCTCCGGGGAGACCGGGGAGCTGTTTTTT. This encodes CASILSGETGELFF.

V gene TRBV11-1 combines with J gene TRBJ2-3, with 12 bases matching TRBD2. CDR3 length equals 18 residues. Germline V gene sequence: CDR1 SGHAT, CDR2 FQDESV (reference sequence). J lost 5 bases, V lost 1 base, and 10 bases had no gene match. The CDR3, as DNA: TGTGCCAGCAGCTTAGGGCCGCTGACTAGCGGGGGTCTAGATACGCAGTATTTT. Translation: CASSLGPLTSGGLDTQYF.

This chain connects TRBV27 to TRBJ2-7; 7 nucleotides line up with TRBD1. Trimming cost V 6 bases and J 5 bases; bases outside gene matches: 7. Germline V gives CDR1 MNHEY, CDR2 SMNVEV (reference sequence). The CDR3 has 13 amino acids. The CDR3 protein is CASRLTGSHEQYF. The CDR3 nucleotides read TGTGCCAGCAGGTTGACAGGGAGCCACGAGCAGTACTTC.

This clone was observed a few times. V gene TRBV19 combines with J gene TRBJ1-1; 7 bases are a match to TRBD1. Losses at the gene ends were 6 bases for V and 2 bases for J; bases not matched to a gene: 9. This CDR3 comprises 15 residues. Germline V gives CDR1 LNHDA, CDR2 SQIVND (reference sequence). The CDR3 coding sequence is TGTGCCAGTAGGCAGGGGGGTACGACTAACACTGAAGCTTTCTTT. Translated, it gives CASRQGGTTNTEAFF.

The CDR3 coding sequence is TGTGCCAGCAGCTTAGTAGGGTCAGGCCAAGAGACCCAGTACTTC. It is translated as CASSLVGSGQETQYF. The rearrangement uses TRBV7-8 and TRBJ2-5; D is ambiguous. The CDR3 runs 15 residues. Trimming took 1 base from V and 1 from J, leaving 10 bases between them. Germline CDR1 is SGHVS and CDR2 is FQNEAQ.

The chain is built from TRBV7-9 and TRBJ2-5; 16 bases are a match to TRBD2. CDR1 SEHNR and CDR2 FQNEAQ come from the germline V gene (reference sequence). The CDR3 has 17 residues. Losses at the gene ends were 4 bases for V and 5 bases for J; bases not matched to a gene: 7. CDR3 loop: CASSSTGTSGGAETQYF. The CDR3, as DNA: TGTGCCAGCAGCTCAACCGGGACTAGCGGGGGGGCGGAGACCCAGTACTTC.